This TCR beta chain came from a study of T cells expressing NK-cell markers. TCRdb reprocessed the 5' RACE reads; each CDR3 protein has one entry and no DNA is given. The ten top clones account for 3.5% to 5%, within a sample of 200,000 to 300,000 distinct CDR3 sequences. CDR1 and CDR2 from the germline V gene are SQVTM and ANQGSEA. There are 14 residues in the CDR3. The clonotype originates from a woman between 18 and 69 years old in good health. The chain carries TRBV29-1 and TRBJ2-7. The specimen sequenced was blood T cells: a sorted CD56 or NKG2C T cell subset, CD4+ or CD8+ T cells, or bulk PBMC T cells (not recorded which). Here the CDR3 reads CSVGSVTNSYEQYF.